The clone carrying this T cell receptor (beta chain) came up a few times. Its specificity is not known. The data originate from a study of T cells in narcolepsy. General study results and limits: Healthy controls reportedly lacked the autoreactive clonotypes serially found in patients' blood. Comparing one patient's CSF and blood CD4+ clonotypes highlighted HCRT- and TRIB2-specific autoreactive clonotypes.

The protocol was immunoSEQ multiplex PCR, while the TCRdb copy is restricted to in-frame clones and leaves out a portion. This table has around 30,000 clones, 80% to 85% appearing once. Per germline, CDR1 SGDLS and CDR2 YYNGEE. V shed 2 bases and J 2 bases; nucleotides not matched to a gene: 6. This CDR3 is built from 16 residues. The genes are TRBV9 and TRBJ2-1; TRBD2 matches 8 bases. The sequencing sample was made of CD45RA- memory CD4+ T cells from PBMCs. The sequence was obtained from a human donor with narcolepsy. The CDR3 sequence is CASSVLAGGPYNEQFF. CDR3 coding DNA: TGTGCCAGCAGCGTTCTGGCGGGGGGCCCCTACAATGAGCAGTTCTTC.